These 21 T cell receptor beta chains came from one sample sequenced in a study of T-cell memory formation after mild COVID-19 (dated by TCRdb to the early 2020s). Receptor libraries were prepared by 5' RACE. The run used an Illumina NovaSeq 6000. TCRdb reanalyzed the raw reads on its own, using fastp at Q25 for trimming and MiXCR for clone calling, and kept in-frame beta chains. Rows matching on CDR3 protein sequence are summarized as one entry with the most common DNA and genes. This sample comprises some 270,000 distinct CDR3 sequences, 15% of them detected only once. The ten biggest clones cover around 2% of the sample. The sequencing sample was made of PBMCs or a T cell subset sorted from them (not recorded which). The receptors derive from an adult woman who had mild COVID-19 (a few samples of this study predate the infection). The sample titles of this study are shuffled in the database, so cell type and time point are left out; the donor was told from shared clones.

This chain connects TRBV12-3 or TRBV12-4 to TRBJ2-7; the match to TRBD1 covers 8 bases. The V gene end was trimmed by 1 base and the J gene end by 7 bases; junction bases not matched to a gene: 15. The CDR3 contains 17 residues. The CDR3 region has the DNA TGTGCCAGCAGTTTAGAGCGCTTCGGGACAGGTGTAGGGGAGCAGTACTTC. Its translation: CASSLERFGTGVGEQYF.

This clonotype was observed a few times. This chain connects TRBV12-3 or TRBV12-4 to TRBJ1-1; a possible D gene is TRBD1 (6 bases). V lost 6 bases, J lost 9 bases, and 20 bases lay in between. The CDR3 contains 14 residues. CDR3 residues: CASSPGTPILQAFF. CDR3 nucleotide sequence: TGTGCCAGCAGCCCCGGGACACCAATCTTACAAGCTTTCTTT.

Only a few counts were recorded for this clonotype. V and J are TRBV24-1 and TRBJ2-1; either TRBD1 or TRBD2 may fit D (5 bases each). Trimming left V 3 bases short and J 2 bases short, with 16 bases between. Germline V gene lookup returns CDR1 KGHDR and CDR2 SFDVKD. The CDR3 loop spans 17 amino acids. The CDR3 DNA sequence: TGTGCCACCAGTGATGTCCGGGACGGCAAACCCTACAATGAGCAGTTCTTC. Amino acids: CATSDVRDGKPYNEQFF.

This sequence joins TRBV7-2 and TRBJ2-7; D is unclear. With 5 bases removed from V and 7 bases from J, the gap between germline ends came to 9 bases. Per germline, CDR1 SGHTA and CDR2 FQGNSA. This CDR3 has 11 amino acids. The CDR3 bases are TGTGCCAGCAGCCCCCTGTGGGAGCAGTACTTC. Translated: CASSPLWEQYF.

This clonotype has more than one count but fewer than ten. The chain is built from TRBV5-5 and TRBJ2-7; no firm D call. The CDR3 length is 15 residues. V lost 0 bases and J lost 1, with 11 bases in between. Germline values: CDR1 SGHKS, CDR2 YYEKEE (reference sequence). In DNA form, the CDR3 reads TGTGCCAGCAGCTTGGAACCGGTCCCATCCTACGAGCAGTACTTC. As protein: CASSLEPVPSYEQYF.

The chain is built from TRBV5-7 and TRBJ2-3; no clear D. TRBV5-7 has ORF status, its function being uncertain. Trimming pared 1 base from V and 0 bases from J, leaving 6 bases between. This CDR3 is 14 amino acids long. The CDR3 loop is CASSLQPSTDTQYF. The CDR3 bases are TGTGCCAGCAGCTTGCAACCAAGCACAGATACGCAGTATTTT.

The chain employs TRBV7-9 and TRBJ2-3; TRBD1 agrees at 8 bases. V dropped 5 bases and J dropped 0; count of bases not matched to a gene: 4. The CDR3 is 15 residues long. CDR1 is SEHNR, CDR2 FQNEAQ, per germline (reference sequence). The CDR3 spells CASSAQGGSTDTQYF. As DNA, the CDR3 is TGTGCCAGCAGCGCACAGGGGGGTAGCACAGATACGCAGTATTTT.

With respect to this clonotype: Given a much more abundant clone one base away, this may be a read error. This rearrangement joins TRBV12-3 or TRBV12-4 to TRBJ1-5; D remains ambiguous. The CDR3 totals 16 residues. V lost 2 bases and J lost 4, with 15 bases in between. The CDR3: CASSLTSCSRNQPQHF. In DNA form, the CDR3 reads TGTGCCAGCAGTTTAACATCGTGCAGTCGTAATCAGCCCCAGCATTTT.

The CDR3, as DNA: TGTGCCATCAGTGAGTCGGCAGGGGGCGGACGATCACCCCTCCACTTT. The encoded protein is CAISESAGGGRSPLHF. The chain links TRBV10-3 to TRBJ1-6, with 8 bases fitting TRBD1. This CDR3 region has 16 residues. Germline CDR1 reads ENHRY; CDR2 reads SYGVKD. V shed 0 bases and J 10 bases; nucleotides not matched to a gene: 8.

V and J are TRBV7-3 and TRBJ2-2, with D perhaps TRBD1 (6 bases). The CDR3 is 15 residues long. Germline V gene sequence: CDR1 SGHTA, CDR2 FQGTGA. V was clipped by 2 bases and J by 3 bases, with 10 bases between them. The DNA for the CDR3 is TGTGCCAGCAGCTTAGGGACACCTTACACCGGGGAGCTGTTTTTT. Protein product: CASSLGTPYTGELFF.

CDR3 amino acids: CASSSGTAELYGYTF. CDR3 DNA: TGTGCCAGCAGTTCTGGGACAGCCGAACTCTATGGCTACACCTTC. The chain carries TRBV2 and TRBJ1-2, with 7 bases lining up with TRBD1. V lost 5 bases and J lost 4; bases outside the gene matches: 10. This CDR3 comprises 15 residues. Germline CDR1 is SNHLY and CDR2 is FYNNEI.

This clonotype has more than one count but fewer than ten. This chain links TRBV15 with TRBJ1-2; D perhaps matches TRBD1 (5 bases). This CDR3 has 14 residues. Germline CDR1 reads LNHNV; CDR2 reads YYDKDF (reference sequence). The V and J ends lost 1 base and 4 bases respectively, with 10 bases between them. The CDR3 sequence: CATSRAKRGYGYTF. For the CDR3, the DNA is TGTGCCACCAGCAGAGCGAAAAGGGGCTATGGCTACACCTTC.

In this sample, this clonotype turned up many times. The chain recombines TRBV5-1 with TRBJ2-6; D is undetermined. The CDR3 spans 14 residues. Deletions cut 6 bases from V and 0 bases from J, with 7 bases between. Germline lookup yields CDR1 SGHRS and CDR2 YFSETQ. The CDR3 region has the DNA TGCGCCAGCACCCCGGGCTCTGGGGCCAACGTCCTGACTTTC. Its translation is CASTPGSGANVLTF.

V gene TRBV18 combines with J gene TRBJ2-3; 9 bases are shared with TRBD1. Germline values: CDR1 KGHSH, CDR2 LQKENI. V shed 2 bases, J shed 14 bases, and the junction held 8 bases outside the gene matches. There are 13 residues in the CDR3. CDR3: CASSPEQGATWYF. In nucleotides, the CDR3 is TGTGCCAGCTCACCAGAACAGGGGGCCACGTGGTATTTT.

The chain couples TRBV7-6 to TRBJ2-3, with TRBD2 identical over 9 bases. Trimming took 0 bases from V and 0 from J; bases not matched to a gene: 10. There are 19 residues in the CDR3. Germline loops: CDR1 SGHVS, CDR2 FNYEAQ. This CDR3 reads CASSLAYLAGHTSTDTQYF. The CDR3 DNA follows: TGTGCCAGCAGCTTAGCGTACCTAGCGGGGCATACTAGCACAGATACGCAGTATTTT. Filled out from reference TRBV7-6 and TRBJ2-3, the complete variable domain reads GAGVSQSPRYKVTKRGQDVALRCDPISGHVSLYWYRQALGQGPEFLTYFNYEAQQDKSGLPNDRFSAERPEGSISTLTIQRTEQRDSAMYRCASSLAYLAGHTSTDTQYFGPGTRLTVL.

This clonotype turned up a few times. V usage is TRBV7-3 and J usage is TRBJ2-1, with TRBD1 matching 7 bases. Germline V CDR1 and CDR2: SGHTA, FQGTGA. Unmatched junction bases numbered 5, after V lost 5 bases and J lost 1 base. The length of the CDR3 is 15 residues. For the CDR3, the DNA is TGTGCCAGCAGCCCTGACAGGGCTTCCTACAATGAGCAGTTCTTC. It yields the protein CASSPDRASYNEQFF.

This clonotype has just a few counts. The rearrangement uses TRBV4-1 and TRBJ2-1; 13 nucleotides align to TRBD2. The CDR3 spans 16 residues. J was trimmed by 7 bases and V by 2 bases; bases with no gene match: 5. Germline V gene sequence: CDR1 MGHRA, CDR2 YSYEKL. For the CDR3, the DNA is TGCGCCAGCAGCCAATGGACTAGCGGGAGTGGGAATGAGCAGTTCTTC. The encoded protein is CASSQWTSGSGNEQFF.

In its sample, this clonotype was seen many times. The chain couples TRBV5-6 to TRBJ2-2; D perhaps matches TRBD1 (5 bases). The V end was cut by 4 bases, the J end by 0 bases, with 10 bases between. Germline assignment: CDR1 SGHDT and CDR2 YYEEEE. The CDR3 length is 15 residues. In nucleotides, the CDR3 is TGTGCCAGCAGCATAGGACATTCGAACACCGGGGAGCTGTTTTTT. Protein sequence: CASSIGHSNTGELFF.

The gene calls are TRBV12-3 or TRBV12-4 and TRBJ1-2; D ambiguous. The CDR3 covers 13 residues. Trimming shortened V by 1 base and J by 6 bases, and 9 bases separated the two germline ends. CDR3 bases: TGTGCCAGCAGTTTAGATATAGGGAATGGCTACACCTTC. This codes for CASSLDIGNGYTF.

The rearrangement links TRBV12-3 or TRBV12-4 to TRBJ1-2; tentatively, D is TRBD1 (5 bases). The CDR3 runs 13 residues. Between the trimmed V and J ends, which lost 6 bases and 8 bases, there was a span of 16 bases. CDR3 sequence reads: CASSPGMRGGYTF. The CDR3 nucleotides are TGTGCCAGCAGCCCAGGGATGAGGGGAGGCTACACCTTC.

In this sample, this clonotype turned up a few times. This sequence joins TRBV14 and TRBJ1-4; 8 nucleotides agree with TRBD1. Germline V gene data show CDR1 as SGHDN and CDR2 as FVKESK. V lost 8 bases, J lost 5 bases, and 4 bases stayed unmatched. This CDR3 contains 13 residues. CDR3 residues: CASLRTGNEKLFF. CDR3 nucleotides: TGTGCCAGCCTTCGGACAGGGAATGAAAAACTGTTTTTT.